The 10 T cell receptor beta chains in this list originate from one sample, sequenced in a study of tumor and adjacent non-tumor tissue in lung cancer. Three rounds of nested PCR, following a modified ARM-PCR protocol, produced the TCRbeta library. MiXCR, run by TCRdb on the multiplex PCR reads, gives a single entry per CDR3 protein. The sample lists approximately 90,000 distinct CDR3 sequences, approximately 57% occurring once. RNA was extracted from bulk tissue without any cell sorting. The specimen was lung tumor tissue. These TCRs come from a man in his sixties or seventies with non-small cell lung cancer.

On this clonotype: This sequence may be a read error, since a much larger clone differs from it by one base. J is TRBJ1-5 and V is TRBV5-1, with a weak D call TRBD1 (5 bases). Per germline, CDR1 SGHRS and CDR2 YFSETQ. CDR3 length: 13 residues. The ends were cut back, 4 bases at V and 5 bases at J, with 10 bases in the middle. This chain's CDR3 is CASSGGMDQPQHF. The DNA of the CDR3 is TGCGCCAGCAGCGGGGGTATGGATCAGCCCCAGCATTTT.

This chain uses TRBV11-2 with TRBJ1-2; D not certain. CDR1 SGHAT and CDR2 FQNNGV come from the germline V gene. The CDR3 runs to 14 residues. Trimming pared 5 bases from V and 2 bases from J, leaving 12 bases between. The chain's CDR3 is CASSISKGNYGYTF. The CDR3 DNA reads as TGTGCCAGCAGCATCTCTAAAGGGAACTATGGCTACACCTTC.

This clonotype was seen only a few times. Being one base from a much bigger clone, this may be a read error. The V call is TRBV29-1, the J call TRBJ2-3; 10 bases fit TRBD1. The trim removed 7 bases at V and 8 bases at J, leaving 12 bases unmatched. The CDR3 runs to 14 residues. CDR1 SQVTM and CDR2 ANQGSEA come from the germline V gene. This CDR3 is CSGNPGQGKGTQYF. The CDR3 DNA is TGCAGCGGTAACCCGGGACAGGGGAAAGGTACGCAGTATTTT.

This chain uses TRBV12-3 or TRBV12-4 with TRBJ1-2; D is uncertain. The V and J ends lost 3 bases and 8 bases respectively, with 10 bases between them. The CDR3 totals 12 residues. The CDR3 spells CASSLVSTGYTF. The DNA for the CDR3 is TGTGCCAGCAGTTTGGTCAGCACGGGCTACACCTTC.

CDR3 region: CARGIGERETQYF. The CDR3 nucleotides read TGTGCCAGGGGGATAGGGGAACGGGAGACCCAGTACTTC. The chain links TRBV6-5 to TRBJ2-5, with a tentative D call TRBD1 (5 bases). This CDR3 has 13 amino acids. Looked up from germline, CDR1 is MNHEY and CDR2 is SVGAGI. The V end lost 9 bases, the J end lost 5 bases, and 16 bases lay between the germline ends.

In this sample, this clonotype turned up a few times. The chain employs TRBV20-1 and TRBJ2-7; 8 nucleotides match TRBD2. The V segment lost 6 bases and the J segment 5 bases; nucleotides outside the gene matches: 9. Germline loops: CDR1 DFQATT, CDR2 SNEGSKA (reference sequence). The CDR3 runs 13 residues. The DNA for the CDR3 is TGCAGTGCCCGACGGGGGGGGCTCAACGAGCAGTACTTC. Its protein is CSARRGGLNEQYF.

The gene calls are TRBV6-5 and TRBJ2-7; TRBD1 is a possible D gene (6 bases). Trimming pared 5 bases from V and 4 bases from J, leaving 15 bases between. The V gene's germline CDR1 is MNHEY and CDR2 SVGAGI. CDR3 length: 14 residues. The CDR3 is CASSLDRSSYEQYF. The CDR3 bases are TGTGCCAGCAGTCTAGACAGGAGCTCATACGAGCAGTACTTC.

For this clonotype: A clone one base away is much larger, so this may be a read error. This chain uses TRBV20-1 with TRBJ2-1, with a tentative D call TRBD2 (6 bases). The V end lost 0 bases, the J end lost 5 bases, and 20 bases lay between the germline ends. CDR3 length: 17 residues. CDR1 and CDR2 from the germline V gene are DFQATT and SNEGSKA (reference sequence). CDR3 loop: CSARDSVAAGPHNEQFF. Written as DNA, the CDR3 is TGCAGTGCTAGAGATTCGGTAGCGGCAGGGCCTCACAATGAGCAGTTCTTC.

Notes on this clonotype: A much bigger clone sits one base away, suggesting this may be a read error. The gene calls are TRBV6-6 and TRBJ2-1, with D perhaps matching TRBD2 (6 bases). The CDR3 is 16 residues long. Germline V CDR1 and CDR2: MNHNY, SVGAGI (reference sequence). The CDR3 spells CARSYSRGSAYNEQFF. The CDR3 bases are TGTGCCAGGAGTTACTCGCGGGGAAGCGCCTACAATGAGCAGTTCTTC.

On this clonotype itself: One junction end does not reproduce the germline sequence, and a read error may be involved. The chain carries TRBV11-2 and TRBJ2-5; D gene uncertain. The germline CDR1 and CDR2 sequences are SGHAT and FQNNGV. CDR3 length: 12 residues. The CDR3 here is CASSRLQEAQYF. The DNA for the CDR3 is TGTGCCAGTAGCCGGCTCCAAGAGGCCCAGTACTTC.